One sample yielded the 2 T cell receptor beta chains listed below, sequenced in a study of shared clonotypes between healthy human individuals. It was CD45RO-negative cells, positively selected for CCR7, that made up naive CD8 cells, with terminally differentiated effector memory CD45RA+ cells excluded. The method was immunoSEQ multiplex PCR; TCRdb's version includes in-frame clones alone and lacks a portion of them. The sample comprises approximately 2,200,000 clones, 85% to 95% of which are singletons, and over 1.5% rests with the top ten. The sequenced sample consisted of naive CD8+ T cells from PBMCs. Every receptor here comes from a man aged 18 to 29 in good health. Some clones in this sample may be carry-over from other donors' samples.

This clone was detected once. V is TRBV6-1 and J is TRBJ1-3; no firm D call. CDR1 is MNHNS and CDR2 is SASEGT in the germline V gene. This CDR3 has 14 amino acids. V was shortened by 2 bases and J by 4 bases, with 9 bases between the two germline ends. CDR3 coding DNA: TGTGCCAGCAGTGAACGCGGGGTCGGAAACACCATATATTTT. Its protein product is CASSERGVGNTIYF.

The chain carries TRBV27 and TRBJ2-1, with a tentative D call TRBD2 (6 bases). CDR1 MNHEY and CDR2 SMNVEV come from the germline V gene (reference sequence). Trimming stripped 7 bases from V and 8 bases from J, with 21 bases between. CDR3 length equals 15 residues. In DNA form, the CDR3 reads TGTGCCAGCACCCCCACTCCGGTAGCGGCCCATGAGCAGTTCTTC. Encoded protein: CASTPTPVAAHEQFF.